A selection of T cell receptor beta chains follows, all from one sample in a study of OX40 agonist ivuxolimab in advanced cancers. The protocol was immunoSEQ multiplex PCR, while the TCRdb copy is restricted to in-frame clones and leaves out a portion. The sample consists of tens of thousands of clones, nearly 90% of them appearing once. Material: CD4+ or CD8+ T cells sorted from blood, obtained in a trial of the OX40 agonist ivuxolimab. All receptors come from an adult with an advanced solid tumor such as melanoma, head and neck, liver or kidney cancer. Each CDR3 is given with its conserved first and last residue. Each record gives: D gene, V gene, clone size, J gene, CDR3 DNA, CDR3 protein. A D gene is named only where the DNA matches it firmly. Clone size appears in some rows only: once, few, many, or a class for an expanded clone.

D gene: .
V gene: TRBV27
clone size: few
J gene: TRBJ1-5
CDR3 DNA: TGTGCCATCCCTCTCGTGGCCCCCCAGCCCCAGCATTTT
CDR3 protein: CAIPLVAPQPQHF

D gene: .
V gene: TRBV4-1
clone size: .
J gene: TRBJ1-5
CDR3 DNA: TGCGCCAGCAGCCAAGTGCTTGCTTGGGGCAATCAGCCCCAGCATTTT
CDR3 protein: CASSQVLAWGNQPQHF

D gene: .
V gene: TRBV2
clone size: few
J gene: TRBJ2-7
CDR3 DNA: TGTGCCAGCAGTGAACTTTACGAGCAGTACTTC
CDR3 protein: CASSELYEQYF

D gene: TRBD1
V gene: TRBV11-3
clone size: .
J gene: TRBJ2-1
CDR3 DNA: TGTGCCAGCAGCTCGGACAGGGGGCCCTACAATGAGCAGTTCTTC
CDR3 protein: CASSSDRGPYNEQFF

D gene: .
V gene: TRBV2
clone size: .
J gene: TRBJ2-7
CDR3 DNA: TGTGCCAGCAGTGACCCCTGGATAGCGGCCTACGAGCAGTACTTC
CDR3 protein: CASSDPWIAAYEQYF

D gene: .
V gene: TRBV28
clone size: .
J gene: TRBJ2-5
CDR3 DNA: TGTGCCAGCACCGAAGAGGACCCCTACGACCAAGAGACCCAGTACTTC
CDR3 protein: CASTEEDPYDQETQYF

D gene: TRBD2
V gene: TRBV5-1
clone size: .
J gene: TRBJ2-7
CDR3 DNA: TGCGCCAGCAGATCCGGACTAGCGGGAACGATGTACGAGCAGTACTTC
CDR3 protein: CASRSGLAGTMYEQYF

D gene: .
V gene: TRBV5-1
clone size: once
J gene: TRBJ1-2
CDR3 DNA: TGCGCCAGCAGCGAACTACAGGTCCCCTATGGCTACACCTTC
CDR3 protein: CASSELQVPYGYTF

D gene: .
V gene: TRBV6-5
clone size: .
J gene: TRBJ2-2
CDR3 DNA: TGTGCCAGCAGTTTGACACAGATCACCGGGGAGCTGTTTTTT
CDR3 protein: CASSLTQITGELFF

D gene: TRBD2
V gene: TRBV11-3
clone size: medium-sized
J gene: TRBJ2-2
CDR3 DNA: TGTGCCAGCAGCTCGGGACTAGCGGGACTCACCGGGGAGCTGTTTTTT
CDR3 protein: CASSSGLAGLTGELFF

D gene: .
V gene: TRBV4-1
clone size: .
J gene: TRBJ1-2
CDR3 DNA: TGCGCCAGCAGCCAAGGGGGGTTGAACTACACCTTC
CDR3 protein: CASSQGGLNYTF

D gene: TRBD2
V gene: TRBV4-2
clone size: .
J gene: TRBJ2-1
CDR3 DNA: TGTGCCAGCAGCCAGGGATTAGCGGGATCCTACAATGAGCAGTTCTTC
CDR3 protein: CASSQGLAGSYNEQFF

D gene: TRBD1
V gene: TRBV29-1
clone size: .
J gene: TRBJ2-2
CDR3 DNA: TGCAGCGCCCGGACAGGGGGCGGCACCGGGGAGCTGTTTTTT
CDR3 protein: CSARTGGGTGELFF

D gene: .
V gene: TRBV10-2
clone size: .
J gene: TRBJ1-5
CDR3 DNA: TGCGCCAGCAGTGACCGGGCCTCCAATCAGCCCCAGCATTTT
CDR3 protein: CASSDRASNQPQHF

D gene: .
V gene: TRBV6-1
clone size: .
J gene: TRBJ2-1
CDR3 DNA: TGTGCCAGCAGTGTTCGGGGCGGGGTAAATGAGCAGTTCTTC
CDR3 protein: CASSVRGGVNEQFF

D gene: .
V gene: TRBV28
clone size: .
J gene: TRBJ2-7
CDR3 DNA: TGTGCCAGCAGTCTAGCCCTCGCCTACGAGCAGTACTTC
CDR3 protein: CASSLALAYEQYF

D gene: TRBD1
V gene: TRBV7-9
clone size: .
J gene: TRBJ2-3
CDR3 DNA: TGTGCCAGCAGCCTCGGACAGGGTGACACAGATACGCAGTATTTT
CDR3 protein: CASSLGQGDTDTQYF

D gene: TRBD1
V gene: TRBV18
clone size: .
J gene: TRBJ1-6
CDR3 DNA: TGTGCCAGCTCACCACTCCCCTCCGCACAGGGGGCGAATTCACCCCTCCACTTT
CDR3 protein: CASSPLPSAQGANSPLHF

D gene: TRBD2
V gene: TRBV11-2
clone size: .
J gene: TRBJ2-1
CDR3 DNA: TGTGCCAGCAGCTTAGATCTCAACCCGGGACTAGCGGGATATGAGCAGTTCTTC
CDR3 protein: CASSLDLNPGLAGYEQFF

D gene: .
V gene: TRBV11-2
clone size: few
J gene: TRBJ2-1
CDR3 DNA: TGTGCCAGCAGCATAGGACCAAGCTCCTACAATGAGCAGTTCTTC
CDR3 protein: CASSIGPSSYNEQFF

D gene: TRBD2
V gene: TRBV9
clone size: .
J gene: TRBJ2-1
CDR3 DNA: TGTGCCAGCAGCCCCCGGGACTATGCCTCCTACAATGAGCAGTTCTTC
CDR3 protein: CASSPRDYASYNEQFF

D gene: .
V gene: TRBV25-1
clone size: .
J gene: TRBJ2-1
CDR3 DNA: TGTGCCAGCAGAGGACCGGGAACACCTTACAATGAGCAGTTCTTC
CDR3 protein: CASRGPGTPYNEQFF

D gene: .
V gene: TRBV19
clone size: .
J gene: TRBJ1-2
CDR3 DNA: TGTGCCAGTAGTATAAGGGGTGTGCGTGGCTACACCTTC
CDR3 protein: CASSIRGVRGYTF

D gene: TRBD2
V gene: TRBV18
clone size: .
J gene: TRBJ2-3
CDR3 DNA: TGTGCCAGCTCACCGCCTAGCGGGACCCAAGATACGCAGTATTTT
CDR3 protein: CASSPPSGTQDTQYF

D gene: TRBD2
V gene: TRBV10-3
clone size: .
J gene: TRBJ2-1
CDR3 DNA: TGTGCCATCAGAGGGACTAGCGGCAGAGGAAAATCCTACAATGAGCAGTTCTTC
CDR3 protein: CAIRGTSGRGKSYNEQFF

D gene: TRBD2
V gene: TRBV30
clone size: .
J gene: TRBJ2-5
CDR3 DNA: TGTGCCTGGAGTGTACCGACCGCCGGGACTAGCGGACAAGAGACCCAGTACTTC
CDR3 protein: CAWSVPTAGTSGQETQYF

D gene: .
V gene: TRBV21-1
clone size: .
J gene: TRBJ1-3
CDR3 DNA: TGTGCCAGCAGCAGATCCTACATTGAAGCCAACTCTGGAAACACCATATATTTT
CDR3 protein: CASSRSYIEANSGNTIYF

D gene: TRBD1
V gene: TRBV29-1
clone size: .
J gene: TRBJ2-2
CDR3 DNA: TGCAGCGTTCCACTAACAGGGGTGGGCGGGGAGCTGTTTTTT
CDR3 protein: CSVPLTGVGGELFF

D gene: .
V gene: TRBV7-8
clone size: .
J gene: TRBJ2-5
CDR3 DNA: TGTGCCAGCAGCTCCTACGAACAGGGAGGAGAGACCCAGTACTTC
CDR3 protein: CASSSYEQGGETQYF

D gene: TRBD1
V gene: TRBV30
clone size: .
J gene: TRBJ1-2
CDR3 DNA: TGTGCCTGGGGGGACAGGAACTATGGCTACACCTTC
CDR3 protein: CAWGDRNYGYTF

D gene: TRBD1
V gene: TRBV28
clone size: .
J gene: TRBJ2-5
CDR3 DNA: TGTGCCAGCAGTTTGGCGGGGACAGGGGGCACCCAGTACTTC
CDR3 protein: CASSLAGTGGTQYF

D gene: TRBD2
V gene: TRBV11-2
clone size: once
J gene: TRBJ2-2
CDR3 DNA: TGTGCCAGCAGCTACCCTCAGGTAGCGGGAGGTTGGACCGGGGAGCTGTTTTTT
CDR3 protein: CASSYPQVAGGWTGELFF

D gene: TRBD1
V gene: TRBV19
clone size: .
J gene: TRBJ2-7
CDR3 DNA: TGTGCCAGTAGTCCGAGAGGGACAGGGTACGAGCAGTACTTC
CDR3 protein: CASSPRGTGYEQYF

D gene: .
V gene: TRBV11-1
clone size: .
J gene: TRBJ2-7
CDR3 DNA: TGTGCCAGCAGCTTAGGACTATTTAACGAGCAGTACTTC
CDR3 protein: CASSLGLFNEQYF

D gene: .
V gene: TRBV9
clone size: .
J gene: TRBJ2-2
CDR3 DNA: TGTGCCAGCAGCGCACTAGTTTCCGGGGAGCTGTTTTTT
CDR3 protein: CASSALVSGELFF

D gene: .
V gene: TRBV6-1
clone size: once
J gene: TRBJ1-1
CDR3 DNA: TGTGCCAGCAGTGAGGGGTGGAACACTGAAGCTTTCTTT
CDR3 protein: CASSEGWNTEAFF

D gene: .
V gene: TRBV19
clone size: .
J gene: TRBJ2-7
CDR3 DNA: TGTGCCAGTAGTAGAGGGGACTTCTCCTACGAGCAGTACTTC
CDR3 protein: CASSRGDFSYEQYF

D gene: .
V gene: TRBV28
clone size: .
J gene: TRBJ1-2
CDR3 DNA: TGTGCCAGCAGTTCCTTACAGGGAAACTATGGCTACACCTTC
CDR3 protein: CASSSLQGNYGYTF

D gene: TRBD2
V gene: TRBV11-3
clone size: .
J gene: TRBJ2-5
CDR3 DNA: TGTGCCAGCAGCTTAGGCCTAGCGGGGGGACAAGAGACCCAGTACTTC
CDR3 protein: CASSLGLAGGQETQYF

D gene: TRBD1
V gene: TRBV23-1
clone size: .
J gene: TRBJ2-7
CDR3 DNA: TGCGCCAGCAGTCAATCCGAGCAGGACAGGGGTCCCTACGAGCAGTACTTC
CDR3 protein: CASSQSEQDRGPYEQYF

D gene: TRBD2
V gene: TRBV5-4
clone size: .
J gene: TRBJ2-2
CDR3 DNA: TGTGCCAGCAGCTGGGGGGGAGAACGGACCGGGGAGCTGTTTTTT
CDR3 protein: CASSWGGERTGELFF

D gene: TRBD2
V gene: TRBV28
clone size: .
J gene: TRBJ2-7
CDR3 DNA: TGTGCCAGCAGCGACAGCGAATGGGACGGGAGGTCCTACGAGCAGTACTTC
CDR3 protein: CASSDSEWDGRSYEQYF

D gene: TRBD2
V gene: TRBV7-8
clone size: .
J gene: TRBJ2-7
CDR3 DNA: TGTGCCAGCAGCTTACTAGCGGGAGCGGCGTACGAGCAGTACTTC
CDR3 protein: CASSLLAGAAYEQYF

D gene: .
V gene: TRBV11-3
clone size: .
J gene: TRBJ1-5
CDR3 DNA: TGTGCCAGCAGCTTAGATCAGTCCCAGCCCCAGCATTTT
CDR3 protein: CASSLDQSQPQHF

D gene: TRBD2
V gene: TRBV9
clone size: .
J gene: TRBJ2-3
CDR3 DNA: TGTGCCAGCAGCGTAGTCCCACTAGCGAGAGGGCTCACAGATACGCAGTATTTT
CDR3 protein: CASSVVPLARGLTDTQYF

D gene: TRBD1
V gene: TRBV11-3
clone size: .
J gene: TRBJ2-3
CDR3 DNA: TGTGCCAGCAGCTTAGAGTGGGCAGGGGGAGATACGCAGTATTTT
CDR3 protein: CASSLEWAGGDTQYF

D gene: .
V gene: TRBV28
clone size: .
J gene: TRBJ2-4
CDR3 DNA: TGTGCCAGCAGTTTATCAGTAGGGAATAAGCTCTTC
CDR3 protein: CASSLSVGNKLF

D gene: TRBD1
V gene: TRBV5-6
clone size: .
J gene: TRBJ1-2
CDR3 DNA: TGTGCCAGCAGCTTCAACCCCTTTGCTGGACAGGGGGGCTATGGCTACACCTTC
CDR3 protein: CASSFNPFAGQGGYGYTF

D gene: TRBD1
V gene: TRBV18
clone size: .
J gene: TRBJ1-6
CDR3 DNA: TGTGCCAGCTCACCAGAGACAGGGGCCAAAAATTCACCCCTCCACTTT
CDR3 protein: CASSPETGAKNSPLHF

D gene: TRBD2
V gene: TRBV25-1
clone size: few
J gene: TRBJ2-1
CDR3 DNA: TGTGCCAGCAGTGGGGAGTGGGCGGGAGTTGAGCAGTTCTTC
CDR3 protein: CASSGEWAGVEQFF

D gene: .
V gene: TRBV6-5
clone size: .
J gene: TRBJ2-7
CDR3 DNA: TGTGCCAGCAGCGTTGCACCCCGGGGCGAGCAGTACTTC
CDR3 protein: CASSVAPRGEQYF

D gene: .
V gene: TRBV28
clone size: .
J gene: TRBJ2-7
CDR3 DNA: TGTGCCAGCACCACCTCGACGGCTACTTCCGAGCAGTACTTC
CDR3 protein: CASTTSTATSEQYF

D gene: .
V gene: TRBV19
clone size: .
J gene: TRBJ2-1
CDR3 DNA: TGTGCCAGTAGTATAGTTGCGAAGCAGTACAATGAGCAGTTCTTC
CDR3 protein: CASSIVAKQYNEQFF

D gene: TRBD1
V gene: TRBV6-6
clone size: .
J gene: TRBJ2-5
CDR3 DNA: TGTGCCAGCAGGGGGACAGGGTTACAAGAGACCCAGTACTTC
CDR3 protein: CASRGTGLQETQYF

D gene: TRBD2
V gene: TRBV7-9
clone size: .
J gene: TRBJ2-1
CDR3 DNA: TGTGCCAGCAGCTCCTACCTTAGCGGGACCCACAATGAGCAGTTCTTC
CDR3 protein: CASSSYLSGTHNEQFF

D gene: .
V gene: TRBV30
clone size: .
J gene: TRBJ1-1
CDR3 DNA: TGTGCCTGGAGTGTACATGCCGGGCCCCGGGCTTTCTTT
CDR3 protein: CAWSVHAGPRAFF

D gene: .
V gene: TRBV6-5
clone size: .
J gene: TRBJ2-2
CDR3 DNA: TGTGCCAGCAGTCATTCTGGTGAGAACTCCGGGGAGCTGTTTTTT
CDR3 protein: CASSHSGENSGELFF

D gene: .
V gene: TRBV14
clone size: .
J gene: TRBJ1-1
CDR3 DNA: TGTGCCAGCAGCCAAGACTGGGACACCTACACTGAAGCTTTCTTT
CDR3 protein: CASSQDWDTYTEAFF